The rows below give T cell receptor beta chains drawn from one sample of a study of T cells in narcolepsy. Profiling relied on immunoSEQ multiplex PCR, and the TCRdb table lists in-frame clones only, not all of them. The sample lists about 40,000 clones; approximately 88% were seen once. The sample was CD45RA- memory CD4+ T cells from PBMCs. The receptors stem from a human donor with narcolepsy. The CDR3 runs from the conserved cysteine through the conserved F or W. The D gene is left open where the match is weak. The size of a clone is reported for some rows only, either as once, few or many, or as a class for expanded clones.

j_call | clone_size | d_call | v_call | cdr3_aa | cdr3_nt
TRBJ1-3 | . | TRBD1 | TRBV28 | CASSSQTGAGGNTIYF | TGTGCCAGCAGTTCTCAGACAGGGGCAGGAGGAAACACCATATATTTT
TRBJ1-2 | . | . | TRBV6-1 | CASSNNYGYTF | TGTGCCAGCAGCAACAACTATGGCTACACCTTC
TRBJ2-7 | . | TRBD2 | TRBV11-3 | CASSPRGGKYEQYF | TGTGCCAGCAGCCCCCGCGGGGGGAAATACGAGCAGTACTTC
TRBJ2-7 | . | . | TRBV29-1 | CSVVSGSGSYEQYF | TGCAGCGTTGTGTCCGGGAGCGGGTCCTACGAGCAGTACTTC
TRBJ2-7 | few | . | TRBV7-2 | CASSLVRNGEQYF | TGTGCCAGCAGCTTGGTCCGAAATGGGGAGCAGTACTTC
TRBJ2-7 | few | . | TRBV6-4 | CASSFQGPTYEQYF | TGTGCCAGCAGCTTCCAGGGGCCCACCTACGAGCAGTACTTC
TRBJ2-7 | . | . | TRBV15 | CATSREDEQYF | TGTGCCACCAGCAGGGAAGACGAGCAGTACTTC
TRBJ2-1 | . | . | TRBV11-2 | CASSLGGGGNEQFF | TGTGCCAGCAGCTTAGGAGGTGGGGGGAATGAGCAGTTCTTC
TRBJ2-2 | . | . | TRBV5-1 | CASSLAGTGELFF | TGCGCCAGCAGCTTGGCCGGCACCGGGGAGCTGTTTTTT
TRBJ2-3 | . | . | TRBV19 | CASGPQGDTQYF | TGTGCCAGTGGACCTCAGGGGGATACGCAGTATTTT
TRBJ2-3 | . | TRBD2 | TRBV9 | CASSGEGTQYF | TGTGCCAGCAGTGGGGAGGGTACGCAGTATTTT
TRBJ2-5 | . | TRBD2 | TRBV6-5 | CASSYFGTSTTETQYF | TGTGCCAGCAGTTACTTCGGGACTAGCACTACGGAGACCCAGTACTTC
TRBJ2-3 | . | TRBD2 | TRBV2 | CASRYRAGGSDTQYF | TGTGCCAGCAGGTATCGAGCGGGAGGATCAGATACGCAGTATTTT
TRBJ1-2 | . | . | TRBV5-1 | CASSPADRPGVGYTF | TGCGCCAGCAGCCCGGCAGACAGGCCTGGGGTGGGCTACACCTTC
TRBJ2-1 | . | TRBD2 | TRBV10-3 | CAISGTSGYNEQFF | TGTGCCATCAGTGGGACTAGCGGATACAATGAGCAGTTCTTC
TRBJ2-7 | . | . | TRBV2 | CASSEGSGAFYEQYF | TGTGCCAGCAGTGAAGGGTCGGGAGCCTTCTACGAGCAGTACTTC
TRBJ1-2 | few | . | TRBV9 | CASSVAAQAYGYTF | TGTGCCAGCAGCGTGGCGGCACAGGCGTATGGCTACACCTTC
TRBJ1-5 | . | . | TRBV7-9 | CASSPGNANQPQHF | TGTGCCAGCAGTCCCGGGAACGCCAATCAGCCCCAGCATTTT
TRBJ2-5 | . | . | TRBV7-8 | CASVLGRLQETQYF | TGTGCCAGCGTCTTGGGACGGCTACAAGAGACCCAGTACTTC
TRBJ2-5 | . | . | TRBV2 | CASQYQETQYF | TGTGCCAGCCAGTACCAAGAGACCCAGTACTTC